The clone carrying this T cell receptor beta chain was seen ten or more times. This entry belongs to a study of T cells in Graves' hyperthyroidism and ophthalmopathy. Study overall: Before any treatment, at initial diagnosis, peripheral blood was collected.

Hyperthyroidism, newly diagnosed and lasting under 2 months, affected patients aged 18 to 65. Criteria for exclusion of patients were uncontrolled infection, other autoimmune disease, pregnancy or lactation. Trimming shortened V by 3 bases and J by 4 bases, and 15 bases separated the two germline ends. CDR3 length equals 15 residues. Amplified TCR beta CDR3 regions came from RNA transcripts. The HTBI set primed first-round TCR CDR3 RT-PCR. TCRdb passed the multiplex PCR reads through MiXCR, listing each CDR3 protein once. The repertoire has some 510,000 distinct CDR3 sequences, around 21% of them found once; the top ten carry more than 25%.

The receptor's source is a man between 18 and 29 years old with Graves' hyperthyroidism. Sequencing used blood. The gene calls are TRBV12-3 or TRBV12-4 and TRBJ1-2; possibly TRBD1 for D (6 bases). The CDR3 sequence is CASSLQGRLSYGYTF. The CDR3 bases are TGTGCCAGCAGTTTGCAGGGGCGTTTGAGCTATGGCTACACCTTC.